This T cell receptor beta chain stems from a study of T cell responses to AZD1222 COVID-19 vaccine. In its sample, this clone was seen a few times. Its specificity is not known. Repertoires were generated with immunoSEQ multiplex PCR, while TCRdb's copy carries only in-frame clones and drops some. The sample comprises fewer than 120,000 clones, over 85% of which are singletons, and over 2% rests with the top ten. Study results and caveats: Sampling captured repertoires only after the peak T cell response. Donors were mostly white British, more females; clonal diversity possibly underestimated. Mapped onto spike, vaccine-associated CD4 TCRs spanned it and were dominant at 160-218 and 743-854.

Sequenced material: peripheral blood, taken 28 days after the second AZD1222 dose. The clonotype was recovered from an adult who received the AZD1222 COVID-19 vaccine.

The CDR3 reads CASSQVGRRYSPLHF. DNA of the CDR3: TGTGCCAGCAGCCAAGTTGGTCGGCGGTATTCACCCCTCCACTTT. The chain combines TRBV14 with TRBJ1-6; D remains unclear. The CDR3 has 15 residues. Germline loops: CDR1 SGHDN, CDR2 FVKESK. V was cut by 1 base and J by 8 bases, with 12 bases left in between.